This T cell receptor beta chain is drawn from a study of blood T cell repertoires in COVID-19. About the research overall: PBMCs, B-cell-depleted T cells, or T cells were the source of the cDNA or gDNA that made up the material.

Generated by immunoSEQ multiplex PCR, the TCRdb table keeps only in-frame clones and is missing some. There are approximately 70,000 clones in the sample; more than 75% occur only once, and around 9.1% lies in the top ten. V dropped 5 bases and J dropped 5 bases, with 12 bases sitting between them. The CDR3 has 13 residues. Germline V CDR1 and CDR2: MNHEY, SMNVEV (reference sequence). Material: peripheral blood. The chain employs TRBV27 and TRBJ1-1, with D unresolved. The clonotype was recovered from a human donor in a cohort sampled during active COVID-19. The CDR3 reads CASSASRITEAFF. CDR3 DNA: TGTGCCAGCAGTGCATCTAGGATTACTGAAGCTTTCTTT.